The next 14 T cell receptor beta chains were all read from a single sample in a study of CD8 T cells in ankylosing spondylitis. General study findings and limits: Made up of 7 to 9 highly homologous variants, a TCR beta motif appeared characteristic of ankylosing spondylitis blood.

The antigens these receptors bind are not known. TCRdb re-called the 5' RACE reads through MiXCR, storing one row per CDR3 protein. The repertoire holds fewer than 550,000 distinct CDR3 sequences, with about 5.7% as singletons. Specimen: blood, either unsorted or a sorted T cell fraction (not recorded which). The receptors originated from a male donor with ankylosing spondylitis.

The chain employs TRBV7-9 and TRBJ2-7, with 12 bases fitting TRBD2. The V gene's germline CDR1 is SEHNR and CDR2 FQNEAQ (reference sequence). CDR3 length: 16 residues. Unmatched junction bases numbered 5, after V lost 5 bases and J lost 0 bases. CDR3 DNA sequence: TGTGCCAGCAGCCACACGGGACTAGCGGGCTCCTACGAGCAGTACTTC. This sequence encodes CASSHTGLAGSYEQYF.

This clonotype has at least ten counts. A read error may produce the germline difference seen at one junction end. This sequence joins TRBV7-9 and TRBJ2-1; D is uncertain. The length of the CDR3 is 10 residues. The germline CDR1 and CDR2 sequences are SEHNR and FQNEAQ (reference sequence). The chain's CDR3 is CASSYDEQFF. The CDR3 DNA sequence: TGTGCCAGCAGCTACGATGAGCAGTTCTTC.

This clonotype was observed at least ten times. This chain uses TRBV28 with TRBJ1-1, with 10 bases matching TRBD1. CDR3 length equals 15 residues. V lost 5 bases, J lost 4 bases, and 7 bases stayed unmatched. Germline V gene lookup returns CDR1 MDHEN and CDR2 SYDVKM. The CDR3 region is CASSRDRGDGTEAFF. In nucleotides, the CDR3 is TGTGCCAGCAGTAGGGACAGGGGTGATGGCACTGAAGCTTTCTTT.

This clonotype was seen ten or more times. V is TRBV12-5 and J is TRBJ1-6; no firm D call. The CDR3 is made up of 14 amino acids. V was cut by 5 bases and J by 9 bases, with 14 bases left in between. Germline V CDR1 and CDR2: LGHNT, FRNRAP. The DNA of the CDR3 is TGTGCTAGTGGTCGGCTAACTGAGCCTTCACCCCTCCACTTT. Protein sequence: CASGRLTEPSPLHF.

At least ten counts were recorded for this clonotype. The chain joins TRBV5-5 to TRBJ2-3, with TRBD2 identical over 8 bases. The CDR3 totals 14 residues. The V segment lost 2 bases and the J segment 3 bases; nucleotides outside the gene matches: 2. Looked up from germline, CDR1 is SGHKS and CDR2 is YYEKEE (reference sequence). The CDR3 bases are TGTGCCAGCAGCTTCGAGCGGGAGACAGATACGCAGTATTTT. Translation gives CASSFERETDTQYF.

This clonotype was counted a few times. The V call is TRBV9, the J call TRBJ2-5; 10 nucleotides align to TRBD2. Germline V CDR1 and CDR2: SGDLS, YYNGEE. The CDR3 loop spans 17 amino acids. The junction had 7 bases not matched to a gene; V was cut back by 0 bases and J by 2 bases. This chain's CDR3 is CASSVAPLAGEQETQYF. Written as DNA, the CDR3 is TGTGCCAGCAGCGTAGCCCCCCTAGCGGGGGAACAAGAGACCCAGTACTTC.

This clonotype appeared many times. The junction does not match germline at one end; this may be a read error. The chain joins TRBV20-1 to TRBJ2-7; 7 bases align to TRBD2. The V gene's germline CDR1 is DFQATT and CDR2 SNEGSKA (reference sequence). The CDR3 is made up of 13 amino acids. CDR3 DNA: TGCAGTGCTAGGGGGCGGGAGCAATACGAGCAGTATTTC. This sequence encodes CSARGREQYEQYF.

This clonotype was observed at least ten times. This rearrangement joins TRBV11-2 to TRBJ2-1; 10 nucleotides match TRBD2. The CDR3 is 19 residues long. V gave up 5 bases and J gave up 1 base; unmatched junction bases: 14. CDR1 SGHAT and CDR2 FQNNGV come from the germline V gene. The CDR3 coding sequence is TGTGCCAGCAGCCGACGCGCCACCGAGCGGGGGGGGTCCTACAATGAGCAGTTCTTC. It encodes CASSRRATERGGSYNEQFF.

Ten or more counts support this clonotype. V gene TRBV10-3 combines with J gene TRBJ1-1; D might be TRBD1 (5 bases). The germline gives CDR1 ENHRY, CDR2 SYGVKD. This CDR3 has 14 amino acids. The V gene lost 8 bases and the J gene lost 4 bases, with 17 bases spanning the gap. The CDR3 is CAISSGPGTTEAFF. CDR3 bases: TGTGCCATCTCGTCCGGCCCGGGGACCACTGAAGCTTTCTTT.

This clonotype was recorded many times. CDR3: CASRIVLNNEQFF. The CDR3 DNA sequence: TGCGCCAGCAGAATAGTCTTGAACAATGAGCAGTTCTTC. The V and J genes are TRBV5-1 and TRBJ2-1; no definite D call. Between the trimmed V and J ends, which lost 5 bases and 5 bases, there was a span of 11 bases. Germline V gene data show CDR1 as SGHRS and CDR2 as YFSETQ. This CDR3 contains 13 residues.

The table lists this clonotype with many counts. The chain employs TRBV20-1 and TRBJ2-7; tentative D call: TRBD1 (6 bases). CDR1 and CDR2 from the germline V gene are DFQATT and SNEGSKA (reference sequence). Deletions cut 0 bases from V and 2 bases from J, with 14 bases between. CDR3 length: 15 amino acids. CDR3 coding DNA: TGCAGTGCTAGAGACTTCCGGGACAAGCCCTACGAGCAGTACTTC. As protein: CSARDFRDKPYEQYF.

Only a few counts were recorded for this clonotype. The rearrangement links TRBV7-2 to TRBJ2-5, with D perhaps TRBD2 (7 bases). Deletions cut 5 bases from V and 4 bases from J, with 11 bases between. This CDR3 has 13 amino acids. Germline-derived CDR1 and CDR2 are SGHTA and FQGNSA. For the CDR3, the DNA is TGTGCCAGCAGCCGGGGGGCCTCAGAGACCCAGTACTTC. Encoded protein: CASSRGASETQYF.

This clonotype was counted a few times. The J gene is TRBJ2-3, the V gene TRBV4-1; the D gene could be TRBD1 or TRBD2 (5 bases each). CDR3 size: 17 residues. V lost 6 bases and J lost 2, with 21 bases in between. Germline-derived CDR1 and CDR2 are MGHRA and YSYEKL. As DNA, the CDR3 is TGCGCCAGCAGACTTGTAAGGGGCGGAGGCGACACAGATACGCAGTATTTT. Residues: CASRLVRGGGDTDTQYF.

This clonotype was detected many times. CDR3 sequence reads: CASSYAFSYEQYF. DNA of the CDR3: TGTGCCAGCAGTTACGCATTCTCCTACGAGCAGTACTTC. The genes are TRBV6-2 or TRBV6-3 and TRBJ2-7; D is unclear. The V gene's germline CDR1 is MNHEY and CDR2 SVGEGT. CDR3 length: 13 amino acids. V gave up 2 bases and J gave up 0 bases, with 5 bases separating them.